The entry below describes one TCR beta chain. Random hexamers were used to reverse transcribe 0.5 to 1 ug of RNA. One entry per CDR3 protein results from TCRdb running MiXCR on the immunoSEQ multiplex PCR reads. The sample gives roughly 200,000 distinct CDR3 sequences, 95% of which show up once; 0.082% is in the top ten. V was clipped by 0 bases and J by 2 bases; unmatched bases: 4. Germline V gene data show CDR1 as SGDLS and CDR2 as YYNGEE. CDR3 length: 16 residues. These data belong to a study of CD8 T cells in Susac syndrome. Source material: CD4+ T cells from PBMCs. The rearrangement joins TRBV9 to TRBJ2-5; TRBD2 agrees at 10 bases. This TCR derives from a human donor with multiple sclerosis. The CDR3, as DNA: TGTGCCAGCAGCGTAGCTAGCGGGGGCGTACAAGAGACCCAGTACTTC. Encoded protein: CASSVASGGVQETQYF.